The rows below give T cell receptor beta chains drawn from one sample of a study of cytomegalovirus exposure and HLA in healthy donors. Produced via immunoSEQ multiplex PCR; TCRdb's table is partial and in-frame only. Of tens of thousands of clones listed, about 73% are singletons. The sequenced sample was PBMCs. Receptors originate from a middle-aged woman in good health and CMV-seropositive. CDR3s include the opening cysteine and the closing phenylalanine or tryptophan. Fields, in order: clone size, V gene, J gene, D gene, CDR3 DNA, CDR3 protein. The D gene is left open where the match is weak. Clone size is not always given. Where it is, it says once, few, many or a class for expanded clones.

abundance: NA; v_gene: TRBV18; j_gene: TRBJ2-7; d_gene: NA; CDR3nt: TGTGCCAGCTCACCACCGATAGCGGACGAGCAGTACTTC; CDR3aa: CASSPPIADEQYF
abundance: NA; v_gene: TRBV29-1; j_gene: TRBJ1-2; d_gene: NA; CDR3nt: TGCAGCGTTGAGTCCTCTCTCTATGGCTACACCTTC; CDR3aa: CSVESSLYGYTF
abundance: NA; v_gene: TRBV5-1; j_gene: TRBJ2-3; d_gene: TRBD2; CDR3nt: TGCGCCAGCAGCTTGGCGGGGAGGGAAGATACGCAGTATTTT; CDR3aa: CASSLAGREDTQYF
abundance: NA; v_gene: TRBV4-3; j_gene: TRBJ2-3; d_gene: TRBD1; CDR3nt: TGCGCCAGCAGCCTCGAGGGGGCTAGCACAGATACGCAGTATTTT; CDR3aa: CASSLEGASTDTQYF
abundance: NA; v_gene: TRBV6-1; j_gene: TRBJ1-1; d_gene: NA; CDR3nt: TGTGCCAGCAGTCAGGGGACCACTGAAGCTTTCTTT; CDR3aa: CASSQGTTEAFF
abundance: once; v_gene: TRBV5-6; j_gene: TRBJ1-2; d_gene: NA; CDR3nt: TGTGCCAGCAGCAAAAAATCAGGGTTTGGTGGCCCTCCTGGCTACACCTTC; CDR3aa: CASSKKSGFGGPPGYTF
abundance: NA; v_gene: TRBV19; j_gene: TRBJ2-5; d_gene: TRBD2; CDR3nt: TGTGCCAGCCACCCCACGGGGCCAATAATCGGGGGGGAGACCCAGTACTTC; CDR3aa: CASHPTGPIIGGETQYF
abundance: NA; v_gene: TRBV18; j_gene: TRBJ1-4; d_gene: NA; CDR3nt: TGTGCCAGCTCACCACCGGAGGCCTCCCAAGGGGAAAAACTGTTTTTT; CDR3aa: CASSPPEASQGEKLFF
abundance: NA; v_gene: TRBV12-5; j_gene: TRBJ2-5; d_gene: NA; CDR3nt: TGTGCTAGTGGAACGGGGATTTACCAAGAGACCCAGTACTTC; CDR3aa: CASGTGIYQETQYF
abundance: NA; v_gene: TRBV7-3; j_gene: TRBJ2-5; d_gene: TRBD1; CDR3nt: TGTGCCAGCAGCATGGGACAGGGGTCTGGAGAGACCCAGTACTTC; CDR3aa: CASSMGQGSGETQYF
abundance: NA; v_gene: TRBV11-3; j_gene: TRBJ2-7; d_gene: NA; CDR3nt: TGTGCCAGCAGCTTAGGGGCGAGTACCTACGAGCAGTACTTC; CDR3aa: CASSLGASTYEQYF
abundance: NA; v_gene: TRBV4-3; j_gene: TRBJ2-6; d_gene: NA; CDR3nt: TGCGCCAGCAGCCAAGTCGGGAGCTCTGGGGCCAACGTCCTGACTTTC; CDR3aa: CASSQVGSSGANVLTF
abundance: NA; v_gene: TRBV4-3; j_gene: TRBJ2-7; d_gene: NA; CDR3nt: TGCGCCAGCAGCCAAGATAGGGGGGGAATCTACGAGCAGTACTTC; CDR3aa: CASSQDRGGIYEQYF
abundance: NA; v_gene: TRBV4-3; j_gene: TRBJ2-4; d_gene: NA; CDR3nt: TGCGCCAGCAGCCATTCATTTGGGGGGGCTGCCAAAAACATTCAGTACTTC; CDR3aa: CASSHSFGGAAKNIQYF
abundance: NA; v_gene: TRBV7-2; j_gene: TRBJ1-1; d_gene: NA; CDR3nt: TGTGCCAGCAGCTTAGAAGCGAACACTGAAGCTTTCTTT; CDR3aa: CASSLEANTEAFF
abundance: NA; v_gene: TRBV25-1; j_gene: TRBJ2-5; d_gene: TRBD1; CDR3nt: TGTGCCAGCAGTGAGGACAGGGGGCATTGGGTTCTAGAGACCCAGTACTTC; CDR3aa: CASSEDRGHWVLETQYF
abundance: few; v_gene: TRBV29-1; j_gene: TRBJ1-1; d_gene: TRBD1; CDR3nt: TGCAGCGTAAGGGACAGCTTGAACACTGAAGCTTTCTTT; CDR3aa: CSVRDSLNTEAFF
abundance: few; v_gene: TRBV19; j_gene: TRBJ2-1; d_gene: TRBD1; CDR3nt: TGTGCCAGTAGAGGTGCCCGGACAGGGCGAGGTGGTGAGCAGTTCTTC; CDR3aa: CASRGARTGRGGEQFF
abundance: NA; v_gene: TRBV27; j_gene: TRBJ2-5; d_gene: TRBD2; CDR3nt: TGTGCCAGCAGTTCGGAGGCTAGCGGGAGGAGGGAGCAGTACTTC; CDR3aa: CASSSEASGRREQYF
abundance: many; v_gene: TRBV30; j_gene: TRBJ1-1; d_gene: NA; CDR3nt: TGTGCCTGGGGCCCTGGGAACACTGAAGCTTTCTTT; CDR3aa: CAWGPGNTEAFF
abundance: NA; v_gene: TRBV7-9; j_gene: TRBJ2-1; d_gene: NA; CDR3nt: TGTGCCAGCAGCTCCGACAAGAATGAGCAGTTCTTC; CDR3aa: CASSSDKNEQFF
abundance: NA; v_gene: TRBV6-5; j_gene: TRBJ1-6; d_gene: NA; CDR3nt: TGTGCCCCCGGAGGGGTACCGTACGATTCACCCCTCCACTTT; CDR3aa: CAPGGVPYDSPLHF
abundance: NA; v_gene: TRBV4-1; j_gene: TRBJ1-2; d_gene: NA; CDR3nt: TGCGCCAGCAGCCTTACAGAGACGGCGGGGAAGGGCTATGGCTACACCTTC; CDR3aa: CASSLTETAGKGYGYTF
abundance: NA; v_gene: TRBV7-9; j_gene: TRBJ2-7; d_gene: TRBD2; CDR3nt: TGTGCCAGCAGCGGGGGACTAGCGGGAGTTTCCTACGAGCAGTACTTC; CDR3aa: CASSGGLAGVSYEQYF
abundance: few; v_gene: TRBV27; j_gene: TRBJ1-6; d_gene: TRBD1; CDR3nt: TGTGCCAGCAGTGGATGGGACAGGATAAATTCACCCCTCCACTTT; CDR3aa: CASSGWDRINSPLHF
abundance: few; v_gene: TRBV5-1; j_gene: TRBJ2-2; d_gene: NA; CDR3nt: TGCGCCAGCAGCTCGAATCCAGTGAACACCGGGGAGCTGTTTTTT; CDR3aa: CASSSNPVNTGELFF
abundance: NA; v_gene: TRBV18; j_gene: TRBJ2-7; d_gene: TRBD1; CDR3nt: TGTGCCAGCTCAGAGGACAGGCGTTCCTACGAGCAGTACTTC; CDR3aa: CASSEDRRSYEQYF
abundance: NA; v_gene: TRBV28; j_gene: TRBJ2-7; d_gene: NA; CDR3nt: TGTGCCAGCAGGGTGGGGAGCGGAGACACCTACGAGCAGTACTTC; CDR3aa: CASRVGSGDTYEQYF
abundance: NA; v_gene: TRBV4-3; j_gene: TRBJ2-2; d_gene: NA; CDR3nt: TGCGCCAGCAGCCAAGAGTACCCACTAGGTGGTACCGGGGAGCTGTTTTTT; CDR3aa: CASSQEYPLGGTGELFF
abundance: NA; v_gene: TRBV7-9; j_gene: TRBJ1-1; d_gene: NA; CDR3nt: TGTGCCAGCAGCTTAGACAGGCCGGTTCTAGGAGCTTTCTTT; CDR3aa: CASSLDRPVLGAFF
abundance: NA; v_gene: TRBV5-1; j_gene: TRBJ2-1; d_gene: TRBD2; CDR3nt: TGCGCCAGCAGTTCACTCCGGACTAGCGGGAGGAATGAGCAGTTCTTC; CDR3aa: CASSSLRTSGRNEQFF
abundance: NA; v_gene: TRBV28; j_gene: TRBJ2-4; d_gene: NA; CDR3nt: TGTGCCAGCGGAGTAGTTGGGGCTAAAAACATTCAGTACTTC; CDR3aa: CASGVVGAKNIQYF
abundance: NA; v_gene: TRBV2; j_gene: TRBJ1-1; d_gene: NA; CDR3nt: TGTGCCAGCAGTGAGGTCTGGGAGGGAACTGAAGCTTTCTTT; CDR3aa: CASSEVWEGTEAFF
abundance: NA; v_gene: TRBV5-1; j_gene: TRBJ2-7; d_gene: NA; CDR3nt: TGCGCCAGCAGCTTTGGAGGGACTCCAACCTACGAGCAGTACTTC; CDR3aa: CASSFGGTPTYEQYF
abundance: NA; v_gene: TRBV28; j_gene: TRBJ1-2; d_gene: NA; CDR3nt: TGTGCCAGCAGTTTACGAGGGAGCTATGGCTACACCTTC; CDR3aa: CASSLRGSYGYTF
abundance: NA; v_gene: TRBV7-9; j_gene: TRBJ2-1; d_gene: NA; CDR3nt: TGTGCCAGCAGCTTCGCGGGCTATGAGCAGTTCTTC; CDR3aa: CASSFAGYEQFF
abundance: NA; v_gene: TRBV27; j_gene: TRBJ2-5; d_gene: TRBD2; CDR3nt: TGTGCCAGCAGTCGTGGGGGACTAGCGGAGTACCAAGAGACCCAGTACTTC; CDR3aa: CASSRGGLAEYQETQYF
abundance: NA; v_gene: TRBV18; j_gene: TRBJ1-1; d_gene: TRBD1; CDR3nt: TGTGCCAGCTCACCAGGGACAGGGGGCACTGAAGCTTTCTTT; CDR3aa: CASSPGTGGTEAFF
abundance: NA; v_gene: TRBV18; j_gene: TRBJ2-3; d_gene: TRBD1; CDR3nt: TGTGCCAGCTCAGCGGACAGGTCTAGCACAGATACGCAGTATTTT; CDR3aa: CASSADRSSTDTQYF
abundance: NA; v_gene: TRBV6-5; j_gene: TRBJ2-1; d_gene: NA; CDR3nt: TGTGCCAGCAGGTTTCGCACCAGCTCCTACAATGAGCAGTTCTTC; CDR3aa: CASRFRTSSYNEQFF
abundance: NA; v_gene: TRBV28; j_gene: TRBJ1-1; d_gene: NA; CDR3nt: TGTGCCAGCAGTTTGTTCGGCTCGGGGAGCACTGAAGCTTTCTTT; CDR3aa: CASSLFGSGSTEAFF
abundance: NA; v_gene: TRBV7-2; j_gene: TRBJ1-2; d_gene: NA; CDR3nt: TGTGCCAGCAGCGCCTCCCTGGGGGGTAACTATGGCTACACCTTC; CDR3aa: CASSASLGGNYGYTF
abundance: NA; v_gene: TRBV11-2; j_gene: TRBJ2-7; d_gene: NA; CDR3nt: TGTGCCAGCAGCTTAATTGACAGCTACGAGCAGTACTTC; CDR3aa: CASSLIDSYEQYF
abundance: few; v_gene: TRBV7-3; j_gene: TRBJ1-5; d_gene: NA; CDR3nt: TGTGCCAGCAGCCCACAGGGTGATCAGCCCCAGCATTTT; CDR3aa: CASSPQGDQPQHF
abundance: NA; v_gene: TRBV27; j_gene: TRBJ2-6; d_gene: TRBD2; CDR3nt: TGTGCCAGCAGTTTTTTGGTTACCAGGGGGGCGGGAGGGGGGGCCAACGTCCTGACTTTC; CDR3aa: CASSFLVTRGAGGGANVLTF